This is a list of T cell receptor beta chains from one sample in a study of OX40 agonist ivuxolimab in advanced cancers. The protocol was immunoSEQ multiplex PCR, while the TCRdb copy is restricted to in-frame clones and leaves out a portion. The sample has 89,000 or so clones, approximately 86% seen once. The material was CD4+ or CD8+ T cells sorted from blood, obtained in a trial of the OX40 agonist ivuxolimab. The receptors derive from an adult with an advanced solid tumor such as melanoma, head and neck, liver or kidney cancer. Both conserved end residues are part of each CDR3. A D gene is named only where the DNA matches it firmly. Rows give clone size only sometimes, using once, few, many, or a class for an expanded clone.

v_call: TRBV21-1; j_call: TRBJ1-2; clone_size: once; d_call: NA; cdr3_aa: CASSLGGNYGYTF; cdr3_nt: TGTGCCAGCAGCCTAGGGGGGAACTATGGCTACACCTTC
v_call: TRBV5-1; j_call: TRBJ2-3; clone_size: NA; d_call: NA; cdr3_aa: CASSFADPSDTQYF; cdr3_nt: TGCGCCAGCAGCTTCGCCGATCCCTCGGATACGCAGTATTTT
v_call: TRBV11-2; j_call: TRBJ2-7; clone_size: NA; d_call: NA; cdr3_aa: CASSPSTISYEQYF; cdr3_nt: TGTGCCAGCAGCCCAAGTACAATATCCTACGAGCAGTACTTC
v_call: TRBV19; j_call: TRBJ2-5; clone_size: NA; d_call: NA; cdr3_aa: CASTNEETQYF; cdr3_nt: TGTGCCAGTACCAACGAAGAGACCCAGTACTTC
v_call: TRBV5-3; j_call: TRBJ2-7; clone_size: NA; d_call: NA; cdr3_aa: CARSLTGCEQYF; cdr3_nt: TGTGCCAGAAGCCTGACAGGTTGCGAGCAGTACTTC
v_call: TRBV6-6; j_call: TRBJ1-5; clone_size: NA; d_call: NA; cdr3_aa: CASSLYRDLISQHF; cdr3_nt: TGTGCCAGCAGTCTCTACAGGGACCTCATTTCCCAGCATTTT
v_call: TRBV9; j_call: TRBJ2-1; clone_size: NA; d_call: TRBD2; cdr3_aa: CASSGGLASHNEQFF; cdr3_nt: TGTGCCAGCAGCGGAGGACTAGCATCCCACAATGAGCAGTTCTTC
v_call: TRBV15; j_call: TRBJ2-2; clone_size: NA; d_call: NA; cdr3_aa: CATSRLPGQTTGELFF; cdr3_nt: TGTGCCACCAGCCGCCTACCAGGACAGACCACCGGGGAGCTGTTTTTT
v_call: TRBV6-1; j_call: TRBJ2-5; clone_size: NA; d_call: NA; cdr3_aa: CASSEGRGKTQYF; cdr3_nt: TGTGCCAGCAGTGAGGGCAGGGGAAAGACCCAGTACTTC
v_call: TRBV6-6; j_call: TRBJ1-5; clone_size: NA; d_call: NA; cdr3_aa: CASRVPGDQPQHF; cdr3_nt: TGTGCCAGCCGGGTCCCTGGGGATCAGCCCCAGCATTTT
v_call: TRBV29-1; j_call: TRBJ2-5; clone_size: NA; d_call: NA; cdr3_aa: CSVEKDSWGETQYF; cdr3_nt: TGCAGCGTTGAAAAGGACAGTTGGGGAGAGACCCAGTACTTC
v_call: TRBV19; j_call: TRBJ1-4; clone_size: NA; d_call: NA; cdr3_aa: CASRLEPTNEKLFF; cdr3_nt: TGTGCCAGTAGGCTAGAACCAACTAATGAAAAACTGTTTTTT
v_call: TRBV6-5; j_call: TRBJ2-7; clone_size: NA; d_call: NA; cdr3_aa: CASSQSAPYEQYF; cdr3_nt: TGTGCCAGCAGTCAGTCCGCTCCCTACGAGCAGTACTTC
v_call: TRBV5-4; j_call: TRBJ2-5; clone_size: NA; d_call: TRBD2; cdr3_aa: CASSPSGLAGQETQYF; cdr3_nt: TGTGCCAGCAGTCCCTCGGGACTAGCGGGGCAAGAGACCCAGTACTTC
v_call: TRBV19; j_call: TRBJ2-1; clone_size: NA; d_call: NA; cdr3_aa: CAGPSGGSLFTYNEQFF; cdr3_nt: TGTGCCGGACCGAGTGGGGGCTCCCTCTTTACCTACAATGAGCAGTTCTTC
v_call: TRBV5-6; j_call: TRBJ2-7; clone_size: NA; d_call: NA; cdr3_aa: CASSRRDGSSYEQYF; cdr3_nt: TGTGCCAGCAGCCGTCGGGACGGGAGCTCCTACGAGCAGTACTTC
v_call: TRBV2; j_call: TRBJ2-7; clone_size: NA; d_call: NA; cdr3_aa: CASSEALSRSYEQYF; cdr3_nt: TGTGCCAGCAGTGAAGCTCTATCCCGTTCCTACGAGCAGTACTTC
v_call: TRBV6-1; j_call: TRBJ2-2; clone_size: NA; d_call: NA; cdr3_aa: CASSALGTNTGELFF; cdr3_nt: TGTGCCAGCAGTGCGTTAGGGACGAACACCGGGGAGCTGTTTTTT
v_call: TRBV2; j_call: TRBJ1-4; clone_size: medium-sized; d_call: NA; cdr3_aa: CASRTENEKLFF; cdr3_nt: TGTGCCAGCAGAACAGAAAATGAAAAACTGTTTTTT
v_call: TRBV28; j_call: TRBJ1-5; clone_size: NA; d_call: NA; cdr3_aa: CASSLGGRGNQPQHF; cdr3_nt: TGTGCCAGCAGTTTGGGGGGAAGGGGCAATCAGCCCCAGCATTTT
v_call: TRBV14; j_call: TRBJ2-1; clone_size: NA; d_call: NA; cdr3_aa: CASSQISGATYNEQFF; cdr3_nt: TGTGCCAGCAGCCAGATTTCGGGAGCTACTTACAATGAGCAGTTCTTC
v_call: TRBV19; j_call: TRBJ2-1; clone_size: NA; d_call: NA; cdr3_aa: CASSILGPVSPPDEQFF; cdr3_nt: TGTGCCAGTAGTATTCTCGGGCCCGTGTCTCCTCCCGATGAGCAGTTCTTC
v_call: TRBV30; j_call: TRBJ2-3; clone_size: once; d_call: NA; cdr3_aa: CAWIPQGRTDTQYF; cdr3_nt: TGTGCCTGGATCCCCCAGGGGCGCACAGATACGCAGTATTTT
v_call: TRBV6-1; j_call: TRBJ1-2; clone_size: NA; d_call: NA; cdr3_aa: CASSRQFYGYTF; cdr3_nt: TGTGCCAGCAGTAGACAGTTCTATGGCTACACCTTC
v_call: TRBV5-1; j_call: TRBJ2-7; clone_size: NA; d_call: TRBD1; cdr3_aa: CASSLGPGQGNYEQYF; cdr3_nt: TGCGCCAGCAGCTTGGGTCCGGGACAGGGAAATTACGAGCAGTACTTC
v_call: TRBV19; j_call: TRBJ1-5; clone_size: NA; d_call: TRBD1; cdr3_aa: CASDTGVRPQHF; cdr3_nt: TGTGCCAGTGACACAGGGGTGCGGCCCCAGCATTTT
v_call: TRBV6-6; j_call: TRBJ2-1; clone_size: NA; d_call: NA; cdr3_aa: CASSYGQGSSYNEQFF; cdr3_nt: TGTGCCAGCAGTTACGGCCAGGGGAGCTCCTACAATGAGCAGTTCTTC
v_call: TRBV27; j_call: TRBJ1-5; clone_size: once; d_call: NA; cdr3_aa: CALEGNNQPQHF; cdr3_nt: TGTGCCCTGGAGGGGAACAATCAGCCCCAGCATTTT
v_call: TRBV7-9; j_call: TRBJ2-7; clone_size: NA; d_call: NA; cdr3_aa: CASSPSLGYLSYEQYF; cdr3_nt: TGTGCCAGCAGCCCATCGCTGGGCTATCTCTCCTACGAGCAGTACTTC
v_call: TRBV7-2; j_call: TRBJ2-5; clone_size: NA; d_call: NA; cdr3_aa: CASSHPDRKGTQYF; cdr3_nt: TGTGCCAGCAGCCACCCCGACAGAAAGGGGACCCAGTACTTC
v_call: TRBV4-3; j_call: TRBJ2-5; clone_size: NA; d_call: TRBD1; cdr3_aa: CASSRNRGAVETQYF; cdr3_nt: TGCGCCAGCAGCCGAAACAGGGGAGCGGTAGAGACCCAGTACTTC
v_call: TRBV5-1; j_call: TRBJ2-7; clone_size: NA; d_call: TRBD1; cdr3_aa: CASSQGQVLYEQYF; cdr3_nt: TGCGCCAGCAGCCAGGGACAGGTGCTCTACGAGCAGTACTTC
v_call: TRBV7-9; j_call: TRBJ2-7; clone_size: NA; d_call: NA; cdr3_aa: CASSLVKRWDASYEQYF; cdr3_nt: TGTGCCAGCAGCTTAGTTAAGAGGTGGGACGCCTCCTACGAGCAGTACTTC
v_call: TRBV30; j_call: TRBJ2-1; clone_size: few; d_call: NA; cdr3_aa: CAWSGVVVANEQFF; cdr3_nt: TGTGCCTGGAGTGGGGTGGTAGTGGCCAATGAGCAGTTCTTC
v_call: TRBV6-5; j_call: TRBJ2-1; clone_size: NA; d_call: NA; cdr3_aa: CASSSGPNNEQFF; cdr3_nt: TGTGCCAGCAGCTCCGGGCCCAACAATGAGCAGTTCTTC
v_call: TRBV5-1; j_call: TRBJ2-1; clone_size: NA; d_call: NA; cdr3_aa: CASRFVGGSYNEQFF; cdr3_nt: TGCGCCAGCCGGTTTGTGGGGGGATCCTACAATGAGCAGTTCTTC
v_call: TRBV9; j_call: TRBJ2-1; clone_size: NA; d_call: TRBD2; cdr3_aa: CASSAGRAYNEQFF; cdr3_nt: TGTGCCAGCAGCGCCGGGAGGGCCTACAATGAGCAGTTCTTC